This T cell receptor beta chain is drawn from a study of blood T cell repertoires in COVID-19. The overall study: Sources were T cells, B-cell-depleted T cells, or PBMCs; the material itself was cDNA or gDNA.

Authors' processing steps: Scientists estimated how many nucleated cells there were by amplifying reference gene primers. Clones were sequenced by immunoSEQ multiplex PCR, and TCRdb holds only the in-frame ones, with some missing. That table supplies the V and J calls and clone size; D and trimming were determined from the DNA. The table has about 300,000 clones, about nine tenths seen once; the top ten hold 3.5% to 5%. The receptor was derived from a man aged 30 to 45 who had recovered from COVID-19. Sequencing was done on a sample of PBMCs or T cells enriched from blood (not recorded which).

The CDR3 loop reads CASSIQQGPMNEQFF. CDR3 nucleotides: TGTGCCAGTAGTATCCAACAGGGGCCAATGAATGAGCAGTTCTTC. The chain employs TRBV19 and TRBJ2-1; 7 nucleotides align to TRBD1. The CDR3 extends over 15 amino acids. The germline CDR1 and CDR2 sequences are LNHDA and SQIVND (reference sequence). Losses at the gene ends were 3 bases for V and 7 bases for J; bases not matched to a gene: 9.